This T cell receptor (beta chain) was identified during a study of T cell repertoires in cytomegalovirus infection. At the level of the study: Evidence of both CMV infection and a matching HLA type came from public TCR beta signatures. Study-wide findings and caveats: Cumulated frequencies of public TCR beta families served to identify carriers of CMV plus the relevant HLA. HLA-C-restricted CMV-specific TCR beta clonotypes were dominant in the ex vivo response.

This clonotype was counted a few times. Its antigen is unidentified. Via MiXCR, TCRdb re-called the reads, giving one row per CDR3 protein. The data show some 180,000 distinct CDR3 sequences, 15% to 20% seen once. V lost 8 bases and J 0 bases, leaving 14 bases between the germline ends. Germline V CDR1 and CDR2: SNHLY, FYNNEI. CDR3 size: 14 residues. Specimen: PBMCs. The chain joins TRBV2 to TRBJ2-7; no firm D call. The sequence was collected from a human donor in good health (CMV status not recorded). Some clones in this sample may be carry-over from other donors' samples. The CDR3 DNA reads TGTGCCAGCGGATCAGACTTCAGCTCCTACGAGCAGTACTTC. Protein sequence: CASGSDFSSYEQYF.